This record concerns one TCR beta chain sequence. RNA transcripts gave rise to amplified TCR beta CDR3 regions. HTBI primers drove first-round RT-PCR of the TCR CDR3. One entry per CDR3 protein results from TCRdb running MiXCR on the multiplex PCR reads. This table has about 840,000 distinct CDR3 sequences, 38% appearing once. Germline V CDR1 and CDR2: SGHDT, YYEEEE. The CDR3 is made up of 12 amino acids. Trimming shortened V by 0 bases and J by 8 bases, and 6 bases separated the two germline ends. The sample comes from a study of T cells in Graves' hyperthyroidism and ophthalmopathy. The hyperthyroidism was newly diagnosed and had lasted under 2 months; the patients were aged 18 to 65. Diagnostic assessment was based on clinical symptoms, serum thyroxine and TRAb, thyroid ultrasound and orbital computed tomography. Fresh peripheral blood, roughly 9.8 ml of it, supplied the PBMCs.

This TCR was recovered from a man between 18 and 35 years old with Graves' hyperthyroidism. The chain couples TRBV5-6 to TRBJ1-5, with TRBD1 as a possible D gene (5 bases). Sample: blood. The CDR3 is CASSLGQKPQHF. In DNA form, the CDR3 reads TGTGCCAGCAGCTTGGGACAGAAGCCCCAGCATTTT. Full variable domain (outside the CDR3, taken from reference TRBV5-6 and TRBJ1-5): DAGVTQSPTHLIKTRGQQVTLRCSPKSGHDTVSWYQQALGQGPQFIFQYYEEEERQRGNFPDRFSGHQFPNYSSELNVNALLLGDSALYLCASSLGQKPQHFGDGTRLSIL.